The present entry profiles one TCR beta chain with its context. Its matching antigen is unknown. These data are taken from a study of cytomegalovirus exposure and HLA in healthy donors. Study outcomes and limitations: Cytomegalovirus-associated status was assigned to some 160 TCR beta chains. Fewer N-insertions (relative to the approximately 700-donor mean) were reportedly seen in an Asian-associated ancestry cluster in a later analysis.

With 60 Vbeta and 13 Jbeta primers, the PCR was carried out. Clones were sequenced by immunoSEQ multiplex PCR, and TCRdb holds only the in-frame ones, with some missing. Among fewer than 150,000 clones, 70% to 85% were seen once, and the ten largest hold 4.5% to 5%. V lost 7 bases to trimming and J lost 0 bases, with 13 bases between them. CDR3 size: 15 residues. The germline CDR1 and CDR2 sequences are MNHEY and SMNVEV (reference sequence). The clonotype was recovered from a man between 50 and 59 years old in good health and CMV-seropositive. V and J are TRBV27 and TRBJ1-5; weak D call: TRBD1 (6 bases). Sequences were obtained from PBMCs. The CDR3 here is CASKIGQNSNQPQHF. Written as DNA, the CDR3 is TGTGCCAGCAAGATCGGACAGAATAGCAATCAGCCCCAGCATTTT.